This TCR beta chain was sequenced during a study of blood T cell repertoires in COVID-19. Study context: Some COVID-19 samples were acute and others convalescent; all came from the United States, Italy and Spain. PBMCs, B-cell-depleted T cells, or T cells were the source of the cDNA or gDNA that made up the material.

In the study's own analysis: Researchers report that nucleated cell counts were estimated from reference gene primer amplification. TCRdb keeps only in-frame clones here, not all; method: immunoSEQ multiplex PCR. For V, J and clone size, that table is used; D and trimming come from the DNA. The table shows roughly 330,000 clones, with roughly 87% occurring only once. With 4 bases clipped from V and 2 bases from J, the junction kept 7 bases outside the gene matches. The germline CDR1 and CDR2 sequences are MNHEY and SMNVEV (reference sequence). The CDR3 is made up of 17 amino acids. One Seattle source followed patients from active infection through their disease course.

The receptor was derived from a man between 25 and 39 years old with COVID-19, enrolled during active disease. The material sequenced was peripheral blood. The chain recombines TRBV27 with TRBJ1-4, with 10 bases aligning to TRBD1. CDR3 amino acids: CASSSIGTGATNEKLFF. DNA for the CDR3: TGTGCCAGCAGTTCAATAGGGACAGGGGCTACTAATGAAAAACTGTTTTTT. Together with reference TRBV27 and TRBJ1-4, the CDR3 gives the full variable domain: EAQVTQNPRYLITVTGKKLTVTCSQNMNHEYMSWYRQDPGLGLRQIYYSMNVEVTDKGDVPEGYKVSRKEKRNFPLILESPSPNQTSLYFCASSSIGTGATNEKLFFGSGTQLSVL.